This T cell receptor (beta chain) was found in a study of OX40 agonist ivuxolimab in advanced cancers. TCRdb keeps only in-frame clones here, not all; method: immunoSEQ multiplex PCR. The sample contains more than 30,000 clones, more than 85% of which appear only once. The CDR3 extends over 14 amino acids. Trimming took off 1 base at V and 2 bases at J, with 9 bases between the two ends. Germline V gene lookup returns CDR1 SGHNT and CDR2 YENEEA. The sequence derives from an adult with an advanced solid tumor such as melanoma, head and neck, liver or kidney cancer. Sequenced material: CD4+ or CD8+ T cells sorted from blood, taken in a trial of the OX40 agonist ivuxolimab. V gene TRBV11-3 combines with J gene TRBJ2-7; D remains ambiguous. The CDR3 region has the DNA TGTGCCAGCAGCTTAGGAGACGGAACCTACGAGCAGTACTTC. Its protein is CASSLGDGTYEQYF.